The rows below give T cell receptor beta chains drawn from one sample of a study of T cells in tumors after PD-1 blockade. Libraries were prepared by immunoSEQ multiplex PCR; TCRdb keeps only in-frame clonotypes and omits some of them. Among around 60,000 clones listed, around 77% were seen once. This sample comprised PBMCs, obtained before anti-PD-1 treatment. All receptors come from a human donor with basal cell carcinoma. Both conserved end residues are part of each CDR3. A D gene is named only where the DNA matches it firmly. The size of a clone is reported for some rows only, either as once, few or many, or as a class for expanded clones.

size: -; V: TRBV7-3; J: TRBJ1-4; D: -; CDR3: CASSLNGRGPNEKLFF; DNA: TGTGCCAGCAGCTTAAACGGCAGGGGTCCCAATGAAAAACTGTTTTTT
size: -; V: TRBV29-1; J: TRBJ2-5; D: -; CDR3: CSAGPIGETQYF; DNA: TGCAGCGCGGGCCCTATAGGGGAGACCCAGTACTTC
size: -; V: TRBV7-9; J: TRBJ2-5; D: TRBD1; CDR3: CASSPRQGQETQYF; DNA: TGTGCCAGCAGCCCGCGACAGGGCCAAGAGACCCAGTACTTC
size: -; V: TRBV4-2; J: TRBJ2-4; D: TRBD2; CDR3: CASSQVAGRELGNIQYF; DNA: TGTGCCAGCAGCCAAGTGGCAGGGAGGGAATTGGGAAACATTCAGTACTTC
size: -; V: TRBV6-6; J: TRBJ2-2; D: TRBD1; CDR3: CASSQTGVAGELFF; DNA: TGTGCCAGCAGCCAAACAGGGGTCGCCGGGGAGCTGTTTTTT
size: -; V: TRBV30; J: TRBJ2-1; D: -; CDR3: CAYSQWVVSDNEQFF; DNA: TGTGCCTACTCACAATGGGTTGTTTCGGACAATGAGCAGTTCTTC
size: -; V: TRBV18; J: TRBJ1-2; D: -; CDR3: CASSRIRDTKDYGYTF; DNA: TGTGCCAGCTCACGGATACGGGACACCAAGGACTATGGCTACACCTTC
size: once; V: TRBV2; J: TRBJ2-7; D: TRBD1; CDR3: CASSQEGQGTGEQYF; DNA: TGTGCCAGCAGTCAAGAGGGACAGGGGACGGGGGAGCAGTACTTC
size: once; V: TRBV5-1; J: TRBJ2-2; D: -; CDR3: CASSLGTAIVRANTGELFF; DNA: TGCGCCAGCAGCTTGGGGACAGCTATTGTCCGAGCAAACACCGGGGAGCTGTTTTTT
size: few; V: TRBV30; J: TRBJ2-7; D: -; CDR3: CAWKVRRFNEQYF; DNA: TGTGCCTGGAAGGTCCGACGTTTCAACGAGCAGTACTTC
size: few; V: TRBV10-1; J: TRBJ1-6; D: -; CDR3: CASSEQVNSPLHF; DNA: TGCGCCAGCAGTGAGCAAGTTAACTCACCCCTCCACTTT
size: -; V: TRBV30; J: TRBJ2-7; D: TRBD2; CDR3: CAWDWTSGGAHEQYF; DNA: TGTGCCTGGGACTGGACTAGCGGGGGGGCCCACGAGCAGTACTTC
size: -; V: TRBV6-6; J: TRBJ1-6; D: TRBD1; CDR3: CASSYTGGLSPLHF; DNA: TGTGCCAGCAGTTACACAGGGGGCTTATCACCCCTCCACTTT
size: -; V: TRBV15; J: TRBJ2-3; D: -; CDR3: CATSRDLGGTDTQYF; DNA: TGTGCCACCAGCAGAGATCTCGGGGGCACAGATACGCAGTATTTT
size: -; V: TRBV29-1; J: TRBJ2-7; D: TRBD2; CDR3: CSVSGGPSYEQYF; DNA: TGCAGCGTTAGCGGGGGCCCGTCCTACGAGCAGTACTTC